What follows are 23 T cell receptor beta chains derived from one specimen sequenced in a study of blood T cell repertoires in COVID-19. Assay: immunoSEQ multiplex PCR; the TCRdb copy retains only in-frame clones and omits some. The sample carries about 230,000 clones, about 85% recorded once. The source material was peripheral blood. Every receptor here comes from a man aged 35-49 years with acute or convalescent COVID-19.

CDR3 sequence (DNA): TGCAGCGTTGCACTCCGAAAATACTCTGGAAACACCATATATTTT. It specifies CSVALRKYSGNTIYF. The gene calls are TRBV29-1 and TRBJ1-3; no clear D. Germline lookup yields CDR1 SQVTM and CDR2 ANQGSEA. With 4 bases removed from V and 0 bases from J, the gap between germline ends came to 13 bases. The CDR3 covers 15 residues.

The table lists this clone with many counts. The CDR3 DNA reads TGTGCCAGCTCACCTTTGGGTGAGGGTGGCCACGAGCAGTACTTC. It codes for CASSPLGEGGHEQYF. V and J are TRBV18 and TRBJ2-7; D is perhaps TRBD2 (5 bases). Trimming cost V 3 bases and J 5 bases, with 17 bases left between them. The CDR3 is 15 residues long. CDR1 is KGHSH, CDR2 LQKENI, per germline.

For the CDR3, the DNA is TGTGCCATCAGTGAAATGGAGGGGAGGGACTATGGCTACACCTTC. Encoded protein: CAISEMEGRDYGYTF. V usage is TRBV10-3 and J usage is TRBJ1-2; possibly TRBD1 for D (5 bases). This CDR3 has 15 residues. Trimming took off 3 bases at V and 3 bases at J, with 14 bases between the two ends. Germline V gives CDR1 ENHRY, CDR2 SYGVKD.

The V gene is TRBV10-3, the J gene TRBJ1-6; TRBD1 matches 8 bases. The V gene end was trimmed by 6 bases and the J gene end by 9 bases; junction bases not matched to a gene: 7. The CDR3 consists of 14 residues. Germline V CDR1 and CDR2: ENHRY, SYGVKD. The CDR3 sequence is CAISHTGGGSPLHF. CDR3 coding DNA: TGTGCCATCAGCCATACAGGGGGAGGTTCACCCCTCCACTTT.

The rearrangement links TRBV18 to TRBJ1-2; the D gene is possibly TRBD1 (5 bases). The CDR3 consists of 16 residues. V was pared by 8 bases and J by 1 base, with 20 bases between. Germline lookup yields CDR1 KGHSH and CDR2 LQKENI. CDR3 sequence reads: CASREEARAGNYGYTF. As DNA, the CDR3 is TGTGCCAGCCGGGAGGAGGCCAGGGCGGGTAACTATGGCTACACCTTC. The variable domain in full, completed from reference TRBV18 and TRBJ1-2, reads NAGVMQNPRHLVRRRGQEARLRCSPMKGHSHVYWYRQLPEEGLKFMVYLQKENIIDESGMPKERFSAEFPKEGPSILRIQQVVRGDSAAYFCASREEARAGNYGYTFGSGTRLTVV.

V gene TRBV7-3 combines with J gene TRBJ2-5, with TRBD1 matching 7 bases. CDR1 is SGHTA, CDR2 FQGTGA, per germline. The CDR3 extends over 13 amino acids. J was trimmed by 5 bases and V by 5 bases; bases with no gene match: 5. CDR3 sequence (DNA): TGTGCCAGCAGCCCGGACAGGCTCGAGACCCAGTACTTC. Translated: CASSPDRLETQYF.

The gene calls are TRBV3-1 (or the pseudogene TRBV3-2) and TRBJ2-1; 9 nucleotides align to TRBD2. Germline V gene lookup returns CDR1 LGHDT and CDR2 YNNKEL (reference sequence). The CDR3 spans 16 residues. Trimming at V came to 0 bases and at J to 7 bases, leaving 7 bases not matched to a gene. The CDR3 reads CASSQDGGGASNEQFF. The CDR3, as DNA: TGTGCCAGCAGCCAAGATGGCGGGGGGGCGAGTAATGAGCAGTTCTTC.

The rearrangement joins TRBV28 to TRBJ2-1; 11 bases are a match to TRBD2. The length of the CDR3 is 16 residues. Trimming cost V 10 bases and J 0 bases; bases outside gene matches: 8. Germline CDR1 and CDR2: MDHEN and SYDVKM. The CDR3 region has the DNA TGTGCCACTCTTAGCGGGGGGGCTAGCTCCTACAATGAGCAGTTCTTC. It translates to CATLSGGASSYNEQFF. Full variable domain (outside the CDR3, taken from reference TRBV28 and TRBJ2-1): DVKVTQSSRYLVKRTGEKVFLECVQDMDHENMFWYRQDPGLGLRLIYFSYDVKMKEKGDIPEGYSVSREKKERFSLILESASTNQTSMYLCATLSGGASSYNEQFFGPGTRLTVL.

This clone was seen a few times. The CDR3 reads CASSQDRRSEKLFF. DNA for the CDR3: TGTGCCAGCAGCCAAGACAGGAGAAGCGAAAAACTGTTTTTT. The chain employs TRBV2 and TRBJ1-4, with D possibly being TRBD1 (6 bases). Germline V gene lookup returns CDR1 SNHLY and CDR2 FYNNEI. Between the trimmed V and J ends, which lost 6 bases and 8 bases, there was a span of 16 bases. This CDR3 contains 14 residues.

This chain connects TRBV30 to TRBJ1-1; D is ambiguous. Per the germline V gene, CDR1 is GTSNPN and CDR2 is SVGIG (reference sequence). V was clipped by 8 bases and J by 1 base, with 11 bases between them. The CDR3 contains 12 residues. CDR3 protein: CAQTEQNTEAFF. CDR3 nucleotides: TGTGCCCAAACGGAGCAGAACACTGAAGCTTTCTTT.

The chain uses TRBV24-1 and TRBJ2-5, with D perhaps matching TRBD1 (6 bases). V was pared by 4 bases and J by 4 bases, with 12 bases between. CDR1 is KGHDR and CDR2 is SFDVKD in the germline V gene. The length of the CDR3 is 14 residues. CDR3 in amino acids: CATSEGHGGETQYF. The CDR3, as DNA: TGTGCCACCAGTGAGGGACATGGGGGAGAGACCCAGTACTTC.

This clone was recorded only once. The DNA of the CDR3 is TGTGCCAGCAGCTTTGTAGTCGGGGGGGCCCCCGGGGAGCTGTTTTTT. Amino acids: CASSFVVGGAPGELFF. V usage is TRBV12-1 and J usage is TRBJ2-2; the D call TRBD2 from the table was never checked on the DNA. TRBV12-1 is designated a pseudogene. The CDR3 is 16 residues long.

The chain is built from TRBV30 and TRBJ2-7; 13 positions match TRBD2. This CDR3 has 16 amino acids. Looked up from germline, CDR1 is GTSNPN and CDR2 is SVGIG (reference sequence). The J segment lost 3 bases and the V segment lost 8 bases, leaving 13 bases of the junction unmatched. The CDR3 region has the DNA TGTGCCGGCTCCCCCGGGACTAGCGGGGACCTCTACGAGCAGTACTTC. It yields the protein CAGSPGTSGDLYEQYF.

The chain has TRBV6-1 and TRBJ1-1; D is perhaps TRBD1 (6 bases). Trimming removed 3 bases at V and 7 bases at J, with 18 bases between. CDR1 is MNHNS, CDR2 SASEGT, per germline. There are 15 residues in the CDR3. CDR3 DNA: TGTGCCAGCAGTGACCGTAGCGCAGGGGCTTTTGAAGCTTTCTTT. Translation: CASSDRSAGAFEAFF.

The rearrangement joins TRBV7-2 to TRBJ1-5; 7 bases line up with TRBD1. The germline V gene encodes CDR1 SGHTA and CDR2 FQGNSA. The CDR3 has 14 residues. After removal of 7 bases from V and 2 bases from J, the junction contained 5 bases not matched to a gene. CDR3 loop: CASNRGTGNQPQHF. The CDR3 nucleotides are TGTGCCAGCAACAGGGGCACGGGCAATCAGCCCCAGCATTTT.

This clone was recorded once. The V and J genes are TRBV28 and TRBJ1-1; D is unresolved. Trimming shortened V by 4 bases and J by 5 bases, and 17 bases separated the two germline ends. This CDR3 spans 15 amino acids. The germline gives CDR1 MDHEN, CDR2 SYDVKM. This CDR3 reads CASSSLTGEVTEAFF. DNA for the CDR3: TGTGCCAGCAGTTCTTTGACCGGGGAGGTGACTGAAGCTTTCTTT.

CDR3 DNA sequence: TGTGCCACCAGCTCAGGGGTGAGCACAGATACGCAGTATTTT. Its protein product is CATSSGVSTDTQYF. The chain is built from TRBV15 and TRBJ2-3; D is possibly TRBD1 (6 bases). CDR1 and CDR2 (germline): LNHNV, YYDKDF (reference sequence). There are 14 residues in the CDR3. V was pared by 5 bases and J by 0 bases, with 9 bases between.

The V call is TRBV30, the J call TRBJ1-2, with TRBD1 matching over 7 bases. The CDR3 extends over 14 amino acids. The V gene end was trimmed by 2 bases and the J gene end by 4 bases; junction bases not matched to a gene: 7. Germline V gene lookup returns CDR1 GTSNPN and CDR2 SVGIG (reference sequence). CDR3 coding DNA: TGTGCCTGGAGTTGGCCAGGGGGTGGCTATGGCTACACCTTC. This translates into CAWSWPGGGYGYTF.

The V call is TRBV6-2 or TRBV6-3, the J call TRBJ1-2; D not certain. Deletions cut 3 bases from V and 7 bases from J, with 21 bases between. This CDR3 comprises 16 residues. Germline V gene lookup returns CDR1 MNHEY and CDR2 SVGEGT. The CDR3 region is CASSYTFTRMEGGYTF. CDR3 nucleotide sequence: TGTGCCAGCAGTTATACATTCACTCGGATGGAGGGTGGCTACACCTTC.

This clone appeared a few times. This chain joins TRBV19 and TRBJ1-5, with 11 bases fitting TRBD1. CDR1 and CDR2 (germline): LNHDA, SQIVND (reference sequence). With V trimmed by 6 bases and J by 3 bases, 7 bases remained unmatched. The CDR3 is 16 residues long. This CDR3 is CASSRTGGFDNQPQHF. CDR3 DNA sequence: TGTGCCAGTAGCCGGACAGGGGGCTTTGACAATCAGCCCCAGCATTTT.

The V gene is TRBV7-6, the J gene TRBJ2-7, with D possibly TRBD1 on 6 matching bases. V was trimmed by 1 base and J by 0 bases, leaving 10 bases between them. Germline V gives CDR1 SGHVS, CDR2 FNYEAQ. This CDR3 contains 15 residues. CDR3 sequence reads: CASSLEQGFSYEQYF. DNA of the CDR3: TGTGCCAGCAGCTTAGAACAGGGCTTCTCCTACGAGCAGTACTTC.

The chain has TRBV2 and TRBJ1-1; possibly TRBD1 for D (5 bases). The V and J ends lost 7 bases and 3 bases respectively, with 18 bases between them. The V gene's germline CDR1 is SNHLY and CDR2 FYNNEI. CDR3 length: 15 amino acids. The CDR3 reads CASTEEAGGYTEAFF. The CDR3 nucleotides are TGTGCCAGCACCGAGGAGGCGGGGGGTTACACTGAAGCTTTCTTT.

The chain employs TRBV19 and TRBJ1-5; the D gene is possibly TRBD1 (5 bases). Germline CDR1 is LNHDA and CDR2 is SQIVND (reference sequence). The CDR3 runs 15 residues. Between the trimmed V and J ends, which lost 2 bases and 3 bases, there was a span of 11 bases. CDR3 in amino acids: CASSIQTGDNQPQHF. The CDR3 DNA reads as TGTGCCAGTAGTATACAAACGGGGGACAATCAGCCCCAGCATTTT.